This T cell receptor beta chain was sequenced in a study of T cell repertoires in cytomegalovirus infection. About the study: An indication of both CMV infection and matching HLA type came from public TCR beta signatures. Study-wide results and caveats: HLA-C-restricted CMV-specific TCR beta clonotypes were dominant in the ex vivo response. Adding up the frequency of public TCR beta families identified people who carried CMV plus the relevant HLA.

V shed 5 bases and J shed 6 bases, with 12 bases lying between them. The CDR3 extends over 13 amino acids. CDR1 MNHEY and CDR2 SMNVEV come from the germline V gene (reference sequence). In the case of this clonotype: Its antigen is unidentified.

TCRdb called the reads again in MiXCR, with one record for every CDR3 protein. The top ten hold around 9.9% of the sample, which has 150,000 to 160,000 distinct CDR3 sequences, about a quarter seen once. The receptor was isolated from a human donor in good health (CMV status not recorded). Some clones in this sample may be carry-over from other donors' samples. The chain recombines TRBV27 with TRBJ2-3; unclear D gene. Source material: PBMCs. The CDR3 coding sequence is TGTGCCAGCAGTCAGCCCCAGAGGGATACGCAGTATTTT. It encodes CASSQPQRDTQYF.